Below are 24 T cell receptor beta chains sequenced from a single sample in a study of blood T cell repertoires in COVID-19. TCRdb's copy holds only in-frame clones and misses some; the assay was immunoSEQ multiplex PCR. The table lists 250,000 to 300,000 clones, approximately 85% of them singletons. Input material: PBMCs or T cells enriched from blood (not recorded which). Receptors were obtained from a woman in her 50s who had recovered from COVID-19.

V gene TRBV2 combines with J gene TRBJ2-3; D may be TRBD1 (5 bases). This CDR3 is built from 14 residues. Germline CDR1 SNHLY, CDR2 FYNNEI. The germline V and J ends were trimmed by 2 bases and 2 bases, with 8 bases remaining between them. DNA of the CDR3: TGTGCCAGCAGTGAACAGGGATTCACAGATACGCAGTATTTT. Its protein is CASSEQGFTDTQYF.

This clone was seen a single time. The chain employs TRBV19 and TRBJ2-1; maybe TRBD2 (6 bases). There are 15 residues in the CDR3. Trimming removed 10 bases from V and 0 bases from J, with 16 bases in between. In germline, CDR1 is LNHDA, CDR2 SQIVND (reference sequence). The CDR3 DNA reads as TGTGCCATATCAGGAGGGCAGGGCTCCTACAATGAGCAGTTCTTC. This sequence encodes CAISGGQGSYNEQFF.

This clone was counted a single time. V usage is TRBV28 and J usage is TRBJ1-2; 7 bases are shared with TRBD1. With V trimmed by 1 base and J by 0 bases, 5 bases remained unmatched. Germline lookup yields CDR1 MDHEN and CDR2 SYDVKM. The CDR3 has 16 residues. The CDR3 loop reads CASSLLQGRTNYGYTF. The CDR3 DNA follows: TGTGCCAGCAGTTTATTACAGGGGAGAACTAACTATGGCTACACCTTC.

The V gene is TRBV30, the J gene TRBJ2-1; 9 positions match TRBD2. Unmatched junction bases numbered 6, after V lost 0 bases and J lost 6 bases. The germline CDR1 and CDR2 sequences are GTSNPN and SVGIG (reference sequence). The CDR3 loop spans 15 amino acids. In DNA form, the CDR3 reads TGTGCCTGGAGTGTAGGCGCGGGAGGGGGCAATGAGCAGTTCTTC. Its protein product is CAWSVGAGGGNEQFF. Based on the CDR3 plus reference TRBV30 and TRBJ2-1, the full variable domain is SQTIHQWPATLVQPVGSPLSLECTVEGTSNPNLYWYRQAAGRGLQLLFYSVGIGQISSEVPQNLSASRPQDRQFILSSKKLLLSDSGFYLCAWSVGAGGGNEQFFGPGTRLTVL.

The chain uses TRBV5-4 and TRBJ2-7; 7 bases are shared with TRBD1. The CDR3 has 18 residues. Germline V gene lookup returns CDR1 SGHNT and CDR2 YYREEE (reference sequence). The ends lost 0 bases at V and 3 bases at J; junction bases unmatched: 15. CDR3: CASSLAAGVTGYSYEQYF. The DNA of the CDR3 is TGTGCCAGCAGCTTGGCGGCCGGTGTGACAGGGTATAGCTACGAGCAGTACTTC.

The J gene is TRBJ2-1, the V gene TRBV5-1, with 10 bases identical to TRBD1. J gave up 2 bases and V 4 bases, and 3 bases lay outside the gene matches. The CDR3 extends over 15 amino acids. Germline V CDR1 and CDR2: SGHRS, YFSETQ. The CDR3 reads CASSAGTGAYNEQFF. CDR3 DNA sequence: TGCGCCAGCAGCGCCGGGACAGGGGCCTACAATGAGCAGTTCTTC.

J is TRBJ2-3 and V is TRBV2; D ambiguous. Germline CDR1 is SNHLY and CDR2 is FYNNEI. The CDR3 length is 11 residues. Trimming removed 5 bases from V and 2 bases from J, with 2 bases in between. CDR3: CASSLTDTQYF. The CDR3 coding sequence is TGTGCCAGCAGTCTCACAGATACGCAGTATTTT. The full variable domain, its missing parts supplied by reference TRBV2 and TRBJ2-3, is EPEVTQTPSHQVTQMGQEVILRCVPISNHLYFYWYRQILGQKVEFLVSFYNNEISEKSEIFDDQFSVERPDGSNFTLKIRSTKLEDSAMYFCASSLTDTQYFGPGTRLTVL.

This clone was counted between two and nine times. The chain links TRBV7-8 to TRBJ2-7; perhaps TRBD2 as D (6 bases). CDR3 length: 15 amino acids. The germline CDR1 and CDR2 sequences are SGHVS and FQNEAQ. The V end was cut by 5 bases, the J end by 0 bases, with 14 bases between. CDR3: CASSPVGGNSYEQYF. CDR3 DNA: TGTGCCAGCAGCCCAGTCGGGGGAAACTCCTACGAGCAGTACTTC.

This clone was seen a single time. The rearrangement links TRBV28 to TRBJ2-5; D perhaps matches TRBD1 (6 bases). In germline, CDR1 is MDHEN, CDR2 SYDVKM. V lost 6 bases, J lost 5 bases, and 16 bases lay in between. This CDR3 has 14 amino acids. The CDR3 region has the DNA TGTGCCAGCAGCTCAGGACAGCTCCGGGAGACCCAGTACTTC. Protein product: CASSSGQLRETQYF.

The rearrangement uses TRBV29-1 and TRBJ2-1; the match to TRBD2 covers 14 bases. The CDR3 loop spans 16 amino acids. Unmatched junction bases numbered 9, after V lost 2 bases and J lost 9 bases. Germline loops: CDR1 SQVTM, CDR2 ANQGSEA. In nucleotides, the CDR3 is TGCAGCGTTGAAAGGACTAGCGGGAGGACTGGCAGTGAGCAGTTCTTC. Encoded protein: CSVERTSGRTGSEQFF.

The chain joins TRBV14 to TRBJ2-5, with D perhaps matching TRBD2 (6 bases). Trimming removed 4 bases at V and 1 base at J, with 16 bases between. Germline V CDR1 and CDR2: SGHDN, FVKESK. This CDR3 has 16 amino acids. Here the CDR3 reads CASSPFLAMGQETQYF. The CDR3 DNA follows: TGTGCCAGCAGCCCGTTTCTAGCGATGGGCCAAGAGACCCAGTACTTC.

The DNA for the CDR3 is TGCGCCAGCAGCCAAGATGAGGGACAGATCTATCAGCCCCAGCATTTT. Translated, it gives CASSQDEGQIYQPQHF. This chain links TRBV4-1 with TRBJ1-5, with 7 bases identical to TRBD1. Germline lookup yields CDR1 MGHRA and CDR2 YSYEKL. The CDR3 has 16 amino acids. V gave up 0 bases and J gave up 5 bases; unmatched junction bases: 7.

This rearrangement joins TRBV6-5 to TRBJ2-7, with TRBD2 as a possible D gene (6 bases). This CDR3 spans 15 amino acids. The germline gives CDR1 MNHEY, CDR2 SVGAGI. The V and J ends lost 7 bases and 0 bases respectively, with 16 bases between them. The CDR3 DNA reads TGTGCCAGCACCCCCGGCGGTAGCGGCTCCTACGAGCAGTACTTC. It yields the protein CASTPGGSGSYEQYF.

The chain's CDR3 is CASGRPGGYTF. CDR3 bases: TGTGCCTCTGGAAGGCCGGGGGGCTACACCTTC. The V and J genes are TRBV30 and TRBJ1-2; D uncertain. CDR3 length equals 11 residues. The V gene lost 7 bases and the J gene lost 8 bases, with 14 bases spanning the gap. CDR1 is GTSNPN, CDR2 SVGIG, per germline (reference sequence).

The rearrangement uses TRBV20-1 and TRBJ2-1, with D perhaps TRBD1 (5 bases). This CDR3 has 13 amino acids. Trimming shortened V by 3 bases and J by 8 bases, and 14 bases separated the two germline ends. The germline gives CDR1 DFQATT, CDR2 SNEGSKA (reference sequence). CDR3 coding DNA: TGCAGTGCTAGTGGGGCTAACCCTCATGAGCAGTTCTTC. It codes for CSASGANPHEQFF.

The chain recombines TRBV4-1 with TRBJ2-7, with D unresolved. Looked up from germline, CDR1 is MGHRA and CDR2 is YSYEKL. The CDR3 runs to 15 residues. The V end lost 4 bases, the J end lost 0 bases, and 13 bases lay between the germline ends. The CDR3 loop reads CASSLIGSASYEQYF. In nucleotides, the CDR3 is TGCGCCAGCAGCCTTATCGGGTCTGCCTCCTACGAGCAGTACTTC.

CDR3 coding DNA: TGTGCCAGCAGCCAATACAATGAGCAGTTCTTC. Its protein product is CASSQYNEQFF. The chain has TRBV6-5 and TRBJ2-1; D remains unclear. Germline V lookup: CDR1 MNHEY, CDR2 SVGAGI. The CDR3 spans 11 residues. Trimming left V 6 bases short and J 4 bases short, with 4 bases between.

This chain uses TRBV5-4 with TRBJ2-2; D uncertain. Deletions cut 7 bases from V and 4 bases from J, with 17 bases between. The CDR3 is made up of 15 amino acids. CDR1 and CDR2 (germline): SGHNT, YYREEE (reference sequence). The CDR3 DNA reads TGTGCCAGCCGCACACTGGCCCCGGGCACCGGGGAGCTGTTTTTT. Translation: CASRTLAPGTGELFF.

This clone has just one count. This chain connects TRBV12-3 or TRBV12-4 to TRBJ2-1; no reliable D call. CDR3 length equals 11 residues. The ends were cut back, 2 bases at V and 10 bases at J, with 6 bases in the middle. The CDR3, as DNA: TGTGCCAGCAGTTTAAGGCGGGAGCAGTTCTTC. Protein product: CASSLRREQFF.

The chain combines TRBV2 with TRBJ1-1; D not certain. This CDR3 comprises 13 residues. Trimming took off 6 bases at V and 4 bases at J, with 12 bases between the two ends. Looked up from germline, CDR1 is SNHLY and CDR2 is FYNNEI. The CDR3 sequence is CASRARVGTEAFF. CDR3 nucleotide sequence: TGTGCCAGCAGAGCCCGGGTTGGCACTGAAGCTTTCTTT. The full variable domain, completed using reference TRBV2 and TRBJ1-1, is EPEVTQTPSHQVTQMGQEVILRCVPISNHLYFYWYRQILGQKVEFLVSFYNNEISEKSEIFDDQFSVERPDGSNFTLKIRSTKLEDSAMYFCASRARVGTEAFFGQGTRLTVV.

The table lists this clone with a few counts. This rearrangement joins TRBV14 to TRBJ1-1; 8 bases fit TRBD1. The germline gives CDR1 SGHDN, CDR2 FVKESK. J gave up 3 bases and V 0 bases, and 3 bases lay outside the gene matches. The CDR3 is 15 amino acids. CDR3 amino acids: CASSQDAGGYTEAFF. The CDR3 DNA reads TGTGCCAGCAGCCAAGATGCAGGGGGCTACACTGAAGCTTTCTTT.

CDR3 loop: CASSDRDFTDTQYF. The CDR3 DNA is TGTGCCAGCAGTGACCGGGACTTCACAGATACGCAGTATTTT. The chain carries TRBV28 and TRBJ2-3; tentatively, D is TRBD2 (6 bases). The CDR3 covers 14 residues. CDR1 is MDHEN, CDR2 SYDVKM, per germline. Deletions cut 5 bases from V and 2 bases from J, with 11 bases between.

The rearrangement links TRBV29-1 to TRBJ2-3; 8 bases are shared with TRBD1. The CDR3 spans 15 residues. From germline, CDR1 is SQVTM and CDR2 ANQGSEA. The junction had 8 bases not matched to a gene; V was cut back by 3 bases and J by 3 bases. This CDR3 reads CSVEDRALATDTQYF. In nucleotides, the CDR3 is TGCAGCGTTGAGGACAGGGCCCTAGCAACAGATACGCAGTATTTT.

CDR3: CASSIAGTGGNTQYF. The CDR3 coding sequence is TGTGCCAGTAGTATAGCGGGGACAGGGGGTAATACGCAGTATTTT. The chain links TRBV19 to TRBJ2-3, with TRBD1 matching 11 bases. The length of the CDR3 is 15 residues. V was pared by 1 base and J by 7 bases, with 4 bases of the junction left unmatched. Germline V gives CDR1 LNHDA, CDR2 SQIVND (reference sequence).